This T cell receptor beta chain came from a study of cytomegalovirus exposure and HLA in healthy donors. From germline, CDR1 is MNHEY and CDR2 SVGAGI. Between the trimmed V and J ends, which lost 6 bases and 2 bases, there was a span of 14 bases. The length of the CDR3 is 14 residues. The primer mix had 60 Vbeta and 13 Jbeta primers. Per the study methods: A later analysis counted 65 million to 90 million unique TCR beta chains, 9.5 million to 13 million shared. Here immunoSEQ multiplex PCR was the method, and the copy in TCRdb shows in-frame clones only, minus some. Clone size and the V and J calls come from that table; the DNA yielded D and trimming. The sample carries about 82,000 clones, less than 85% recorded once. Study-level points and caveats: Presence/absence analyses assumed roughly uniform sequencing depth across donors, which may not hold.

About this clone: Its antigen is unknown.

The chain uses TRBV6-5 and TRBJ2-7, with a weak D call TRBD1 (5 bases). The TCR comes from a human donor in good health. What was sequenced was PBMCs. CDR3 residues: CASSEGARTYEQYF. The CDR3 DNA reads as TGTGCCAGCAGCGAAGGGGCACGTACCTACGAGCAGTACTTC.